This TCR beta chain was documented in a study of cytomegalovirus exposure and HLA in healthy donors. V lost 5 bases, J lost 2 bases, and 5 bases stayed unmatched. This CDR3 has 16 residues. From germline, CDR1 is SEHNR and CDR2 FQNEAQ (reference sequence). Amplification used 60 Vbeta primers and 13 Jbeta primers. TCRdb keeps only in-frame clones here, not all; method: immunoSEQ multiplex PCR. The top ten hold over 4% of the sample, which has some 120,000 clones, about 74% seen once. The chain has TRBV7-9 and TRBJ2-1; TRBD1 agrees at 11 bases. What was sequenced was PBMCs. The clonotype comes from a man in his thirties or forties in good health and CMV-seropositive. The CDR3 loop is CASSARDRGAYNEQFF. The CDR3 DNA is TGTGCCAGCAGCGCGAGGGACAGGGGGGCCTACAATGAGCAGTTCTTC.